The 6 T cell receptor beta chains below come from one sample, sequenced in a study of T cells after posttransplantation cyclophosphamide. Method: immunoSEQ multiplex PCR; TCRdb's copy keeps in-frame clones and lacks some. The sample carries about 50,000 clones, roughly 92% recorded once. The sample consisted of PBMCs. These receptors originate from a woman younger than 45 in good health and a related stem cell transplant donor.

The chain recombines TRBV4-3 with TRBJ1-6; D gene unclear. Germline V gene lookup returns CDR1 LGHNA and CDR2 YSLEER. Trimming left V 0 bases short and J 3 bases short, with 6 bases between. The CDR3 spans 15 residues. CDR3 nucleotides: TGCGCCAGCAGCCAAGATACCGGCTATAATTCACCCCTCCACTTT. Translating it yields CASSQDTGYNSPLHF.

The chain joins TRBV28 to TRBJ1-1; D is unresolved. In germline, CDR1 is MDHEN, CDR2 SYDVKM. The ends were cut back, 3 bases at V and 0 bases at J, with 11 bases in the middle. CDR3 length equals 15 residues. This CDR3 is CASSLGGGMNTEAFF. CDR3 DNA: TGTGCCAGCAGTTTGGGCGGCGGGATGAACACTGAAGCTTTCTTT.

The genes are TRBV4-3 and TRBJ2-2, with 7 bases lining up with TRBD1. V shed 0 bases, J shed 3 bases, and the junction held 7 bases outside the gene matches. This CDR3 region has 17 residues. Germline lookup yields CDR1 LGHNA and CDR2 YSLEER. The CDR3 loop is CASSQDEQGSDTGELFF. The DNA of the CDR3 is TGCGCCAGCAGCCAAGATGAACAGGGGTCGGACACCGGGGAGCTGTTTTTT.

V usage is TRBV4-3 and J usage is TRBJ2-2; 8 bases match TRBD2. With V trimmed by 0 bases and J by 4 bases, 4 bases remained unmatched. The CDR3 consists of 16 residues. The germline gives CDR1 LGHNA, CDR2 YSLEER. In nucleotides, the CDR3 is TGCGCCAGCAGCCAAGATACGGGGGGGCGCACCGGGGAGCTGTTTTTT. Translated: CASSQDTGGRTGELFF.

CDR3 sequence: CASTDRAGQETQYF. CDR3 nucleotide sequence: TGTGCCAGCACCGACAGGGCCGGGCAAGAGACCCAGTACTTC. The chain has TRBV7-2 and TRBJ2-5; 7 nucleotides line up with TRBD1. The germline V gene has CDR1 SGHTA and CDR2 FQGNSA. Trimming at V came to 7 bases and at J to 2 bases, leaving 7 bases not matched to a gene. The CDR3 runs to 14 residues.

The genes are TRBV6-1 and TRBJ2-7; D uncertain. Trimming stripped 10 bases from V and 2 bases from J, with 18 bases between. CDR1 MNHNS and CDR2 SASEGT come from the germline V gene. The CDR3 covers 14 residues. CDR3 sequence reads: CANGPLVPTYEQYF. As DNA, the CDR3 is TGTGCCAATGGGCCCCTTGTTCCAACCTACGAGCAGTACTTC.